The clone carrying this T cell receptor (beta chain) was observed at least ten times. No antigen is known for it. These data are taken from a study of spatial heterogeneity in lung cancer. Whole-study findings and limits: Intratumoral expanded alpha and beta TCR counts were found to track tumor mutation counts.

TCRdb independently ran MiXCR on the 5' RACE reads; one entry per CDR3 protein. The table shows 9,500 to 10,000 distinct CDR3 sequences, with about 6% occurring only once. Indicated time point: sample taken at primary tumor resection. Untreated early-stage non-small cell lung cancer patients, over 55 in total, were the donors. The sequenced material consisted of unsorted whole RNA from tumor, nontumor lung or frozen PBMC. V was pared by 3 bases and J by 5 bases, with 23 bases between. The CDR3 is 18 amino acids. Germline V gives CDR1 MDHEN, CDR2 SYDVKM. The V gene is TRBV28, the J gene TRBJ2-1, with D unresolved. Material: lung tumor tissue, obtained at surgery. This TCR was recovered from a male donor with early-stage non-small cell lung cancer. The CDR3 protein is CASSFLSGSPSLDNEQFF. CDR3 DNA sequence: TGTGCCAGCAGTTTCTTAAGTGGCAGCCCGTCGCTTGACAATGAGCAGTTCTTC. The whole variable domain, remainder taken from reference TRBV28 and TRBJ2-1, is DVKVTQSSRYLVKRTGEKVFLECVQDMDHENMFWYRQDPGLGLRLIYFSYDVKMKEKGDIPEGYSVSREKKERFSLILESASTNQTSMYLCASSFLSGSPSLDNEQFFGPGTRLTVL.